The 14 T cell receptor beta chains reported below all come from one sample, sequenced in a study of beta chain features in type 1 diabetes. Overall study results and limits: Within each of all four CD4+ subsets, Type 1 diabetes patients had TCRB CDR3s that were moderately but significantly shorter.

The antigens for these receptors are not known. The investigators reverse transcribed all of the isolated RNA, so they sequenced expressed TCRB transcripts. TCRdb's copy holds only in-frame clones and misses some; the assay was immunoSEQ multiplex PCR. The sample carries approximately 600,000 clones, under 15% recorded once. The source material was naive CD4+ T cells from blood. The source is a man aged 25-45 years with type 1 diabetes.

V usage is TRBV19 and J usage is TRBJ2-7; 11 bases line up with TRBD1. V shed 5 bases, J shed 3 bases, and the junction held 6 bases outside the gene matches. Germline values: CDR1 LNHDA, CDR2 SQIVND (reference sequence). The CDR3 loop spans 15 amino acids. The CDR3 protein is CASSQQGQGVYEQYF. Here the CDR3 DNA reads TGTGCCAGTAGTCAACAGGGACAGGGGGTCTACGAGCAGTACTTC. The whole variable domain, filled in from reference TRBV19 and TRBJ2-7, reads DGGITQSPKYLFRKEGQNVTLSCEQNLNHDAMYWYRQDPGQGLRLIYYSQIVNDFQKGDIAEGYSVSREKKESFPLTVTSAQKNPTAFYLCASSQQGQGVYEQYFGPGTRLTVT.

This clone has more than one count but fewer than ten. CDR3 bases: TGTGCCAGCAGCGTCGGGACAGGGAGATTTAGTGAAAAACTGTTTTTT. Protein product: CASSVGTGRFSEKLFF. J is TRBJ1-4 and V is TRBV9; TRBD1 matches at 9 bases. V shed 2 bases, J shed 7 bases, and the junction held 9 bases outside the gene matches. From germline, CDR1 is SGDLS and CDR2 YYNGEE. CDR3 length: 16 amino acids.

CDR3 sequence reads: CASSPLGQLQETQYF. The CDR3 nucleotides read TGTGCCAGCAGCCCTTTGGGACAGCTCCAAGAGACCCAGTACTTC. The chain combines TRBV7-2 with TRBJ2-5; 7 bases align to TRBD1. V lost 5 bases to trimming and J lost 1 base; unmatched junction nucleotides: 7. Germline V CDR1 and CDR2: SGHTA, FQGNSA. This CDR3 has 15 amino acids.

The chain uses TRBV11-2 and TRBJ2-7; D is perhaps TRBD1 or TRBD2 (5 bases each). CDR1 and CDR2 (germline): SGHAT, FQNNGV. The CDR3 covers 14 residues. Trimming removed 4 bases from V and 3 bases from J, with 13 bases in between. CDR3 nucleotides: TGTGCCAGCAGCTCCTCGGGACCTTACTACGAGCAGTACTTC. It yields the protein CASSSSGPYYEQYF.

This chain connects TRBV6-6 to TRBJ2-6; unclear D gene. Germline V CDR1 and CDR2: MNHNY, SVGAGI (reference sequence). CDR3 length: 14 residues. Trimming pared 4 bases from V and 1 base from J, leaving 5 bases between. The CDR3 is CASSSGSGANVLTF. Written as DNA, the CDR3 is TGTGCCAGCAGTTCCGGTTCTGGGGCCAACGTCCTGACTTTC.

CDR3 nucleotide sequence: TGCAGCGTTGATCAGGGGGCAACGAACACCGGGGAGCTGTTTTTT. It yields the protein CSVDQGATNTGELFF. The chain carries TRBV29-1 and TRBJ2-2, with 8 bases lining up with TRBD1. The junction had 3 bases not matched to a gene; V was cut back by 3 bases and J by 0 bases. This CDR3 comprises 15 residues. Per germline, CDR1 SQVTM and CDR2 ANQGSEA.

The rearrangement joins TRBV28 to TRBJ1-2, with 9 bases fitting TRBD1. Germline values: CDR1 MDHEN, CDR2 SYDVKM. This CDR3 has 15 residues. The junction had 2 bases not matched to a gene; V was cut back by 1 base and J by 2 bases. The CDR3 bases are TGTGCCAGCAGTTTATTGGGGACAGGGAACTATGGCTACACCTTC. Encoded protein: CASSLLGTGNYGYTF.

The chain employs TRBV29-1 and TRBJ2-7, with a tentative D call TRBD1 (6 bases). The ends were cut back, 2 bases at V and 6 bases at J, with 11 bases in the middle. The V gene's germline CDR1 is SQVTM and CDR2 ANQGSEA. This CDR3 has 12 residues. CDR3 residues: CSVESPGVEQYF. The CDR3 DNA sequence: TGCAGCGTTGAATCCCCAGGGGTCGAGCAGTACTTC.

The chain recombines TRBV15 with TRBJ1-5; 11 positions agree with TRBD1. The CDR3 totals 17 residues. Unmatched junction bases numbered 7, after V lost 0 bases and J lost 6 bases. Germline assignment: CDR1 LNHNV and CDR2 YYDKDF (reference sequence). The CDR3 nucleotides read TGTGCCACCAGCAGAGATCGGGGACAGGGGGTCGTTCAGCCCCAGCATTTT. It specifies CATSRDRGQGVVQPQHF.

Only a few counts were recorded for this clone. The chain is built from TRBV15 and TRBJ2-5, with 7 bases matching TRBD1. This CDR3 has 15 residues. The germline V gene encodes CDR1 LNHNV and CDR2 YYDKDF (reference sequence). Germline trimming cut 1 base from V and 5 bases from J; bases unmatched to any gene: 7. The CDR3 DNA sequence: TGTGCCACCAGCAGAGGGACAGGCCCCCGGGAGACCCAGTACTTC. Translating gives CATSRGTGPRETQYF.

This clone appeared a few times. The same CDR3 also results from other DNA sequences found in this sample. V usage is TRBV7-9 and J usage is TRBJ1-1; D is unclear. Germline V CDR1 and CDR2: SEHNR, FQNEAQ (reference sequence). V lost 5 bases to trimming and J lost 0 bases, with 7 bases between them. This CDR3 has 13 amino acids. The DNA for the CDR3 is TGTGCCAGCAGCCCCACAGTGAACACTGAAGCTTTCTTT. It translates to CASSPTVNTEAFF.

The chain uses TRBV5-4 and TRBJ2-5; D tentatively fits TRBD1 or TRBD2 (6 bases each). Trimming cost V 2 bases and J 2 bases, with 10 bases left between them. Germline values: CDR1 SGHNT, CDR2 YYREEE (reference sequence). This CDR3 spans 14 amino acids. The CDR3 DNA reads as TGTGCCAGCAGCTTCGGGGGCCCACAAGAGACCCAGTACTTC. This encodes CASSFGGPQETQYF.

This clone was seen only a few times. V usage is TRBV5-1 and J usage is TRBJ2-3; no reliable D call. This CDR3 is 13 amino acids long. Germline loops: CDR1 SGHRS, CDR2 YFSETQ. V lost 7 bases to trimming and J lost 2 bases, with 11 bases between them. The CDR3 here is CASGLELTDTQYF. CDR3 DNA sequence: TGCGCCAGCGGTTTGGAACTCACAGATACGCAGTATTTT.

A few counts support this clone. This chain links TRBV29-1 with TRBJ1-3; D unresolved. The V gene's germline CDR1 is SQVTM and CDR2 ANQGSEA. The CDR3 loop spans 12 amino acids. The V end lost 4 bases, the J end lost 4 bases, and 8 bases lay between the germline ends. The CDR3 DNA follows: TGCAGCGTTGGCAACCCGGGAAACACCATATATTTT. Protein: CSVGNPGNTIYF.